One sample yielded the 25 T cell receptor beta chains listed below, sequenced in a study of identifying expanded T cells in peripheral blood. The assay was immunoSEQ multiplex PCR, and TCRdb's table has in-frame clones only and misses some. The data hold about 90,000 clones, with more than 75% observed a single time. Specimen: blood. The receptor source for this set is a person aged 18 to 69 in good health.

The CDR3 region has the DNA TGTGCTAGTGGTTCAAGGGGACAGGGGACCTTAAACTCTGGGGCCAACGTCCTGACTTTC. Its protein is CASGSRGQGTLNSGANVLTF. The chain employs TRBV12-5 and TRBJ2-6, with 10 bases identical to TRBD1. Germline loops: CDR1 LGHNT, CDR2 FRNRAP. This CDR3 has 20 amino acids. V shed 4 bases and J 0 bases; nucleotides not matched to a gene: 12.

This rearrangement joins TRBV12-5 to TRBJ2-1, with D hard to call. Germline assignment: CDR1 LGHNT and CDR2 FRNRAP. This CDR3 region has 14 residues. V was clipped by 1 base and J by 6 bases, with 10 bases between them. CDR3 nucleotide sequence: TGTGCTAGTGGTTTGGAACAGCCCCTCAATGAGCAGTTCTTC. This sequence encodes CASGLEQPLNEQFF.

The rearrangement links TRBV27 to TRBJ1-5, with 9 bases identical to TRBD1. Germline values: CDR1 MNHEY, CDR2 SMNVEV (reference sequence). Trimming at V came to 6 bases and at J to 6 bases, leaving 6 bases not matched to a gene. This CDR3 is 14 amino acids long. CDR3 region: CASRWTGVSQPQHF. The CDR3 DNA sequence: TGTGCCAGCAGGTGGACAGGGGTAAGTCAGCCCCAGCATTTT.

The chain couples TRBV6-5 to TRBJ1-1, with D tentatively TRBD1 (5 bases). The CDR3 consists of 14 residues. Germline CDR1 MNHEY, CDR2 SVGAGI. Between the trimmed V and J ends, which lost 1 base and 4 bases, there was a span of 10 bases. The DNA for the CDR3 is TGTGCCAGCAGTTACTGGCAGGGCGGCACTGAAGCTTTCTTT. This translates into CASSYWQGGTEAFF.

The chain recombines TRBV6-5 with TRBJ2-7; TRBD1 agrees at 7 bases. This CDR3 is built from 14 residues. Per the germline V gene, CDR1 is MNHEY and CDR2 is SVGAGI. V was clipped by 6 bases and J by 3 bases; unmatched bases: 8. The CDR3 sequence is CASSPKTGSYEQYF. The CDR3 nucleotides read TGTGCCAGCAGCCCTAAGACAGGGAGCTACGAGCAGTACTTC.

This clone was found once. The chain employs TRBV27 and TRBJ1-1, with 8 positions matching TRBD1. The CDR3 loop spans 15 amino acids. V lost 5 bases to trimming and J lost 5 bases; unmatched junction nucleotides: 10. The germline CDR1 and CDR2 sequences are MNHEY and SMNVEV (reference sequence). This chain's CDR3 is CASSPDRGGWTEAFF. The DNA for the CDR3 is TGTGCCAGCAGTCCCGACAGGGGTGGGTGGACTGAAGCTTTCTTT.

The chain carries TRBV5-4 and TRBJ2-5, with 8 bases matching TRBD1. The germline gives CDR1 SGHNT, CDR2 YYREEE (reference sequence). J lost 6 bases, V lost 0 bases, and 7 bases had no gene match. There are 15 residues in the CDR3. The CDR3 nucleotides are TGTGCCAGCAGCTTGGGCCGAACAGGGGGACAGACCCAGTACTTC. Its translation is CASSLGRTGGQTQYF. The whole variable domain, remainder taken from reference TRBV5-4 and TRBJ2-5, is ETGVTQSPTHLIKTRGQQVTLRCSSQSGHNTVSWYQQALGQGPQFIFQYYREEENGRGNFPPRFSGLQFPNYSSELNVNALELDDSALYLCASSLGRTGGQTQYFGPGTRLLVL.

The chain employs TRBV2 and TRBJ1-1; possibly TRBD1 for D (5 bases). Trimming pared 6 bases from V and 4 bases from J, leaving 12 bases between. CDR1 and CDR2 (germline): SNHLY, FYNNEI. The CDR3 consists of 13 residues. In nucleotides, the CDR3 is TGTGCCAGCAGGACGACGGGGGGCACTGAAGCTTTCTTT. Amino acid sequence: CASRTTGGTEAFF.

This clone was seen a handful of times. CDR3 in amino acids: CASSVAGYTEAFF. DNA for the CDR3: TGTGCCAGCAGCGTGGCTGGGTACACTGAAGCTTTCTTT. The chain recombines TRBV9 with TRBJ1-1, with D uncertain. This CDR3 region has 13 residues. V dropped 2 bases and J dropped 3 bases, with 8 bases sitting between them. CDR1 is SGDLS, CDR2 YYNGEE, per germline.

The CDR3 loop reads CASSFIHGGANVLTF. For the CDR3, the DNA is TGTGCCAGCAGCTTTATCCACGGTGGGGCCAACGTCCTGACTTTC. The chain employs TRBV7-9 and TRBJ2-6; D gene ambiguous. The germline gives CDR1 SEHNR, CDR2 FQNEAQ (reference sequence). The CDR3 consists of 15 residues. With 3 bases removed from V and 3 bases from J, the gap between germline ends came to 9 bases.

V gene TRBV2 combines with J gene TRBJ1-5; 9 positions match TRBD1. The trim removed 5 bases at V and 5 bases at J, leaving 13 bases unmatched. The CDR3 covers 17 residues. Germline V gene data show CDR1 as SNHLY and CDR2 as FYNNEI. The CDR3 DNA sequence: TGTGCCAGCAGTTACGGGACAGGGTTGCTGGGAGATCAGCCCCAGCATTTT. This translates into CASSYGTGLLGDQPQHF. Full variable domain (remainder filled in from reference TRBV2 and TRBJ1-5): EPEVTQTPSHQVTQMGQEVILRCVPISNHLYFYWYRQILGQKVEFLVSFYNNEISEKSEIFDDQFSVERPDGSNFTLKIRSTKLEDSAMYFCASSYGTGLLGDQPQHFGDGTRLSIL.

The chain is built from TRBV7-8 and TRBJ1-2; D remains ambiguous. V was trimmed by 2 bases and J by 6 bases, leaving 16 bases between them. Germline V gene lookup returns CDR1 SGHVS and CDR2 FQNEAQ. CDR3 length equals 15 residues. CDR3 region: CASSLTILRNDGYTF. Here the CDR3 DNA reads TGTGCCAGCAGCTTAACCATCCTCCGCAACGATGGCTACACCTTC.

The chain recombines TRBV7-3 with TRBJ2-1, with D uncertain. V was clipped by 4 bases and J by 6 bases, with 10 bases between them. Germline CDR1 reads SGHTA; CDR2 reads FQGTGA. The CDR3 consists of 13 residues. The chain's CDR3 is CASSSPDFNEQFF. In nucleotides, the CDR3 is TGTGCCAGCAGCTCCCCCGACTTCAATGAGCAGTTCTTC.

The V and J genes are TRBV10-3 and TRBJ2-7, with TRBD1 identical over 7 bases. CDR1 is ENHRY and CDR2 is SYGVKD in the germline V gene. Trimming cost V 2 bases and J 8 bases; bases outside gene matches: 3. There are 12 residues in the CDR3. Here the CDR3 DNA reads TGTGCCATCAGTGAGACAGGGGTTAAGCAGTACTTC. Translated: CAISETGVKQYF.

V is TRBV5-6 and J is TRBJ1-6; D is unclear. V gave up 0 bases and J gave up 4 bases, with 8 bases separating them. Per the germline V gene, CDR1 is SGHDT and CDR2 is YYEEEE. The CDR3 has 15 residues. The CDR3 nucleotides are TGTGCCAGCAGCTTGGGTCCCCTATATAATTCACCCCTCCACTTT. Translation: CASSLGPLYNSPLHF.

V is TRBV9 and J is TRBJ2-7, with 9 bases matching TRBD1. The CDR3 is 17 residues long. Germline values: CDR1 SGDLS, CDR2 YYNGEE. The V gene end was trimmed by 4 bases and the J gene end by 5 bases; junction bases not matched to a gene: 16. CDR3: CASSPRDREVGVDEQYF. The CDR3 DNA follows: TGTGCCAGCAGCCCACGGGACAGGGAAGTGGGAGTCGACGAGCAGTACTTC.

This clone was seen once. V is TRBV11-2 and J is TRBJ2-2, with no clear D. V gave up 5 bases and J gave up 6 bases, with 4 bases separating them. This CDR3 is 11 amino acids long. CDR1 and CDR2 from the germline V gene are SGHAT and FQNNGV. The CDR3 is CASSPPGELFF. The DNA of the CDR3 is TGTGCCAGCAGCCCACCCGGGGAGCTGTTTTTT.

The rearrangement links TRBV7-2 to TRBJ2-3; 8 nucleotides align to TRBD2. The CDR3 runs to 18 residues. Germline V gene lookup returns CDR1 SGHTA and CDR2 FQGNSA. V dropped 3 bases and J dropped 0; count of bases not matched to a gene: 11. This CDR3 reads CASSFWGSGVPSTDTQYF. As DNA, the CDR3 is TGTGCCAGCAGCTTTTGGGGTAGCGGGGTTCCTAGCACAGATACGCAGTATTTT.

This chain links TRBV7-8 with TRBJ2-1, with D possibly being TRBD1 (5 bases). The CDR3 length is 14 residues. The ends were cut back, 2 bases at V and 3 bases at J, with 8 bases in the middle. Germline V gene sequence: CDR1 SGHVS, CDR2 FQNEAQ. The CDR3 loop is CASSLRGFYNEQFF. CDR3 DNA sequence: TGTGCCAGCAGCTTAAGGGGATTCTACAATGAGCAGTTCTTC.

This clone was counted a single time. The rearrangement uses TRBV30 and TRBJ1-2; tentatively, D is TRBD1 (5 bases). V was pared by 6 bases and J by 0 bases, with 8 bases between. The CDR3 is made up of 12 amino acids. Germline CDR1 is GTSNPN and CDR2 is SVGIG (reference sequence). CDR3 bases: TGTGCCTGCCTCAGGGCTAACTATGGCTACACCTTC. This encodes CACLRANYGYTF. Complete variable domain (other parts from reference TRBV30 and TRBJ1-2): SQTIHQWPATLVQPVGSPLSLECTVEGTSNPNLYWYRQAAGRGLQLLFYSVGIGQISSEVPQNLSASRPQDRQFILSSKKLLLSDSGFYLCACLRANYGYTFGSGTRLTVV.

This chain links TRBV4-1 with TRBJ1-1, with D maybe TRBD1 (6 bases). The V gene lost 1 base and the J gene lost 0 bases, with 9 bases spanning the gap. The CDR3 is 15 amino acids. The germline CDR1 and CDR2 sequences are MGHRA and YSYEKL. CDR3 sequence: CASSQARGMNTEAFF. As DNA, the CDR3 is TGCGCCAGCAGCCAAGCGAGGGGGATGAACACTGAAGCTTTCTTT.

This clone was counted many times. The V call is TRBV4-2, the J call TRBJ1-2; TRBD1 might be the D (6 bases). The germline V gene has CDR1 LGHNA and CDR2 YNFKEQ. Between the trimmed V and J ends, which lost 0 bases and 6 bases, there was a span of 14 bases. The CDR3 is made up of 15 amino acids. This CDR3 is CASSQEGGRFHGYTF. CDR3 DNA: TGTGCCAGCAGCCAAGAGGGGGGGCGCTTCCATGGCTACACCTTC.

V is TRBV5-6 and J is TRBJ2-1; 7 nucleotides align to TRBD2. The CDR3 runs to 15 residues. Germline V gives CDR1 SGHDT, CDR2 YYEEEE. V trimming: 1 base; J trimming: 12 bases; junction bases outside the gene matches: 13. In nucleotides, the CDR3 is TGTGCCAGCAGCTTGCGGGAAGGCGGGACTATCGGGCAGTTCTTC. Residues: CASSLREGGTIGQFF.

V is TRBV7-2 and J is TRBJ2-1; D could derive from TRBD1 or TRBD2 (5 bases each). Per the germline V gene, CDR1 is SGHTA and CDR2 is FQGNSA. The CDR3 is made up of 13 amino acids. The V end was cut by 6 bases, the J end by 8 bases, with 14 bases between. CDR3 sequence: CASSIGRGDEQFF. The CDR3 nucleotides are TGTGCCAGCAGTATAGGGCGAGGGGATGAGCAGTTCTTC.

The rearrangement links TRBV5-6 to TRBJ2-7; 10 bases agree with TRBD1. Germline CDR1 and CDR2: SGHDT and YYEEEE. V was pared by 3 bases and J by 5 bases, with 8 bases of the junction left unmatched. The CDR3 extends over 15 amino acids. CDR3 region: CASSSPGTGAHEQYF. In nucleotides, the CDR3 is TGTGCCAGCAGCTCCCCCGGGACAGGGGCCCACGAGCAGTACTTC. Complete variable domain (other parts from reference TRBV5-6 and TRBJ2-7): DAGVTQSPTHLIKTRGQQVTLRCSPKSGHDTVSWYQQALGQGPQFIFQYYEEEERQRGNFPDRFSGHQFPNYSSELNVNALLLGDSALYLCASSSPGTGAHEQYFGPGTRLTVT.